This is a list of T cell receptor beta chains from one sample in a study of blood T cell repertoires in COVID-19. Profiling relied on immunoSEQ multiplex PCR, and the TCRdb table lists in-frame clones only, not all of them. The table includes hundreds of thousands of clones, over 80% detected once. The sample was peripheral blood. The source is a woman in her forties or fifties with COVID-19, enrolled during active disease. Each CDR3 is given with its conserved first and last residue. The order of the fields is D gene, J gene, V gene, clone size, CDR3 DNA, CDR3 protein. D genes are given only for firm matches. Expanded clones get a size class; other rows say once, few or many, or leave the size out.

.	TRBJ1-1	TRBV3-1/TRBV3-2	.	TGTGCCAGCAGTGAGGTGGCAGTCAACACTGAAGCTTTCTTT	CASSEVAVNTEAFF
TRBD2	TRBJ2-7	TRBV11-3	.	TGTGCCAGCAGCTTACTAGCGGGAGGACGTTACTACGAGCAGTACTTC	CASSLLAGGRYYEQYF
TRBD1	TRBJ2-1	TRBV27	.	TGTGCCAGCAGTTTTAGGTCCCCGGGACAGAGCTACAATGAGCAGTTCTTC	CASSFRSPGQSYNEQFF
TRBD1	TRBJ2-7	TRBV19	.	TGTGCCAGTAGTATAGATGGACAGGGGGGTTCTATTTACGAGCAGTACTTC	CASSIDGQGGSIYEQYF
.	TRBJ1-2	TRBV3-1/TRBV3-2	.	TGTGCCAGCAGGAAAACAGGGCCATATGGCTACACCTTC	CASRKTGPYGYTF
TRBD2	TRBJ2-7	TRBV23-1	.	TGCGCCAGCAGTCAATTCTCTAGCGGGTCATACGAGCAGTACTTC	CASSQFSSGSYEQYF
TRBD1	TRBJ1-2	TRBV29-1	once	TGCAGCGTTGACAGGGGGTTCTTGGGCTACACCTTC	CSVDRGFLGYTF
TRBD2	TRBJ2-7	TRBV7-2	.	TGTGCCAGCAGCCGCACACTAGCGGGAAGCTACGAGCAGTACTTC	CASSRTLAGSYEQYF
TRBD2	TRBJ2-3	TRBV30	.	TGTGCCTGGGGGGCTAGCGGGAAGGTGACAGATACGCAGTATTTT	CAWGASGKVTDTQYF
TRBD1	TRBJ1-2	TRBV30	.	TGTGCCTGGAGTGTACGCAGGGGGATCCATGGCTACACCTTC	CAWSVRRGIHGYTF
.	TRBJ2-1	TRBV29-1	.	TGCAGCGTTGAATTCCGGTCCGGGGTGGCTTCCAATGAGCAGTTCTTC	CSVEFRSGVASNEQFF
.	TRBJ1-3	TRBV5-5	.	TGTGCCAGCAGCCCGATGACAGCTGGAAACACCATATATTTT	CASSPMTAGNTIYF
.	TRBJ2-7	TRBV6-5	.	TGTGCCAGCAGCCGAGTCTCAAGGGCGGGGTACGAGCAGTACTTC	CASSRVSRAGYEQYF
TRBD1	TRBJ2-7	TRBV11-3	.	TGTGCCAGCAGCTTAGGTGGGACAGGGGGTCAGCAGTACTTC	CASSLGGTGGQQYF
TRBD1	TRBJ1-1	TRBV11-2	.	TGTGCCAGCAGCCCCGCGGGACAGGTGAACACTGAAGCTTTCTTT	CASSPAGQVNTEAFF
TRBD1	TRBJ2-5	TRBV29-1	.	TGCAGCGTCGGGACAGGGGAAGAGACCCAGTACTTC	CSVGTGEETQYF
.	TRBJ1-5	TRBV20-1	.	TGCAGTGCTAGTCTAGGGGGGGCAAGCAATCAGCCCCAGCATTTT	CSASLGGASNQPQHF
.	TRBJ2-2	TRBV4-1	.	TGCGCCAGCAGCCGGGCCCAGGGTACCGGGGAGCTGTTTTTT	CASSRAQGTGELFF
.	TRBJ1-1	TRBV10-2	.	TGCGCCAGCAGTGACTACCGTTCTGGGAACACTGAAGCTTTCTTT	CASSDYRSGNTEAFF
.	TRBJ2-7	TRBV27	.	TGTGCCAGCAGTTTACTTGACTCTGGATACGAGCAGTACTTC	CASSLLDSGYEQYF
.	TRBJ2-7	TRBV24-1	.	TGTGCCACCAGTGATGCCTCGCTCCCACACTACGAGCAGTACTTC	CATSDASLPHYEQYF
.	TRBJ2-3	TRBV27	.	TGTGCCAGCAGCTTTGAGAGGCCGGGCACAGATACGCAGTATTTT	CASSFERPGTDTQYF
.	TRBJ1-4	TRBV2	.	TGTGCCAGCAGTGAGGGGAGTCTACTGTTTTTT	CASSEGSLLFF
.	TRBJ2-5	TRBV5-1	once	TGCGCCAGCAGCTTGGCCGTCACGGCTAGTGTGGAATGGGAGACCCAGTACTTC	CASSLAVTASVEWETQYF
TRBD1	TRBJ1-4	TRBV7-6	.	TGTGCCAGCAGCAGCTACGGGACAGGGGGCGGGGAAAAACTGTTTTTT	CASSSYGTGGGEKLFF
.	TRBJ2-4	TRBV7-3	.	TGTGCCAGCAGCTTAATAGGAGGGCCCAAAAACATTCAGTACTTC	CASSLIGGPKNIQYF
.	TRBJ2-7	TRBV11-2	.	TGTGCCAGCAGCTTTTCCCAGTCTGATTCCTACGAGCAGTACTTC	CASSFSQSDSYEQYF
.	TRBJ1-2	TRBV4-1	.	TGCGCCAGCAGCCAAGATTGGGGGGATGGCTACACCTTC	CASSQDWGDGYTF
.	TRBJ1-1	TRBV4-1	.	TGCGCCAGCAGCCGAGGGGGGGCTGAAGCTTTCTTT	CASSRGGAEAFF
TRBD2	TRBJ2-7	TRBV5-1	.	TGCGCCAGCAGCTTGGAATTGTCAGCGGGAGACTACGAGCAGTACTTC	CASSLELSAGDYEQYF
TRBD1	TRBJ2-1	TRBV16	.	TGTGCCAGCAGCCAATACGGACAGGGAGAGCAGTTCTTC	CASSQYGQGEQFF
TRBD2	TRBJ2-1	TRBV28	.	TGTGCCAGTCAGCGGGGTCACTCCTACAATGAGCAGTTCTTC	CASQRGHSYNEQFF
.	TRBJ1-1	TRBV7-3	.	TGTGCCAGCAGCTTTTGGAGGGACACTGAAGCTTTCTTT	CASSFWRDTEAFF
.	TRBJ1-1	TRBV12-5	.	TGTGCTAGTGGTTCGGGGGGGCATCTGAACACTGAAGCTTTCTTT	CASGSGGHLNTEAFF
.	TRBJ1-5	TRBV27	few	TGTGCCAGCAGCCCTAGGGGTTGGGGGGATCAGCCCCAGCATTTT	CASSPRGWGDQPQHF
TRBD1	TRBJ1-1	TRBV12-5	.	TGTGCTAGTGGTTTGACAACGGGACAGGGTGTCACTGAAGCTTTCTTT	CASGLTTGQGVTEAFF
TRBD2	TRBJ2-1	TRBV7-9	.	TGTGCCAGCAGCCCAGGACTAGCGGGAGTCAACCAGTTCTTC	CASSPGLAGVNQFF
TRBD1	TRBJ2-1	TRBV29-1	.	TGCAGCGTTCCCAGTGACAGGGGCGCGATTCACAATGAGCAGTTCTTC	CSVPSDRGAIHNEQFF
TRBD1	TRBJ1-2	TRBV7-9	.	TGTGCCAGCAGCTTGTTTCAACAGGCAGGGGGCAAATATGGCTACACCTTC	CASSLFQQAGGKYGYTF
.	TRBJ1-1	TRBV6-5	.	TGTGCCAGCAGCCGCAAATCAGGGACATGGGTGTGG	CASSRKSGTWVW
TRBD2	TRBJ2-1	TRBV5-1	.	TGCGCCAGCAGCTTGGTAGCGGGAGCTTACAATGAGCAGTTCTTC	CASSLVAGAYNEQFF
.	TRBJ2-2	TRBV5-1	.	TGCGCCAGCTGTCGACAGGCGAACACCGGGGAGCTGTTTTTT	CASCRQANTGELFF
.	TRBJ2-3	TRBV18	.	TGTGCCAGCTCACCATTAGGGGTTTCTAGCACAGATACGCAGTATTTT	CASSPLGVSSTDTQYF
.	TRBJ1-6	TRBV5-1	.	TGCGCCAGCAGCCCCGGAGTGAGGGATCTACTCTATAATTCACCCCTCCACTTT	CASSPGVRDLLYNSPLHF